One and the same sample provided the 31 T cell receptor beta chains below, sequenced in a study of T-cell reconstitution after alpha-beta-depleted transplantation in children. Unique molecular identifiers were incorporated during preparation of the TCRbeta library. Each CDR3 protein gets one entry after TCRdb re-called the PCR reads with MiXCR. The sample lists about 690,000 distinct CDR3 sequences, around 16% seen once, with 1.1% in the top ten. The sequences come from PBMCs from the stem cell graft donor, collected from the stem cell graft. Every receptor here comes from a human donor who donated a stem cell graft to a child with acute myeloid leukemia.

This clonotype was counted at least ten times. The gene calls are TRBV5-6 and TRBJ2-7; no clear D gene. Germline V lookup: CDR1 SGHDT, CDR2 YYEEEE. Trimming removed 1 base from V and 2 bases from J, with 10 bases in between. The CDR3 runs to 14 residues. This CDR3 reads CASSLWGMPYEQYF. CDR3 in DNA: TGTGCCAGCAGCTTGTGGGGAATGCCCTACGAGCAGTACTTC.

This chain connects TRBV7-3 to TRBJ2-5; D gene ambiguous. Germline V CDR1 and CDR2: SGHTA, FQGTGA. The CDR3 totals 14 residues. Deletions cut 1 base from V and 7 bases from J, with 13 bases between. CDR3 sequence: CASSLSPSLGTQYF. The DNA of the CDR3 is TGTGCCAGCAGCTTAAGTCCCTCCCTGGGGACCCAGTACTTC.

The sample holds many counts of this clonotype. This chain links TRBV9 with TRBJ2-1; no clear D gene. V was cut by 0 bases and J by 3 bases, with 4 bases left in between. CDR1 and CDR2 from the germline V gene are SGDLS and YYNGEE. The CDR3 has 13 residues. The DNA for the CDR3 is TGTGCCAGCAGCGTAGGTGTCTACAATGAGCAGTTCTTC. This encodes CASSVGVYNEQFF. The whole variable domain, filled in from reference TRBV9 and TRBJ2-1, reads DSGVTQTPKHLITATGQRVTLRCSPRSGDLSVYWYQQSLDQGLQFLIQYYNGEERAKGNILERFSAQQFPDLHSELNLSSLELGDSALYFCASSVGVYNEQFFGPGTRLTVL.

The chain employs TRBV4-3 and TRBJ1-3; D is undetermined. The CDR3 covers 15 residues. Germline V gives CDR1 LGHNA, CDR2 YSLEER. The V end lost 0 bases, the J end lost 9 bases, and 15 bases lay between the germline ends. The CDR3 is CASSQDSQSYSTIYF. CDR3 coding DNA: TGCGCCAGCAGCCAAGACTCGCAGAGCTACAGCACCATATATTTT.

This clonotype was picked up a small number of times. J is TRBJ1-3 and V is TRBV7-2, with D perhaps TRBD1 (5 bases). Germline-derived CDR1 and CDR2 are SGHTA and FQGNSA. The length of the CDR3 is 15 residues. With 5 bases removed from V and 0 bases from J, the gap between germline ends came to 11 bases. CDR3 amino acids: CASSPDSASGNTIYF. CDR3 DNA: TGTGCCAGCAGCCCCGACAGTGCCTCTGGAAACACCATATATTTT.

The table lists this clonotype with many counts. The chain employs TRBV15 and TRBJ2-5, with a weak D call TRBD2 (6 bases). Between the trimmed V and J ends, which lost 0 bases and 4 bases, there was a span of 21 bases. Germline lookup yields CDR1 LNHNV and CDR2 YYDKDF (reference sequence). CDR3 length: 18 residues. The CDR3 DNA is TGTGCCACCAGCAGAGATCGTGGAAGGAGGGCGAGAGGAGAGACCCAGTACTTC. Amino acid sequence: CATSRDRGRRARGETQYF.

This clonotype was seen many times. The chain couples TRBV29-1 to TRBJ2-7; 10 nucleotides line up with TRBD1. The CDR3 sequence is 13 residues long. Per germline, CDR1 SQVTM and CDR2 ANQGSEA. Unmatched junction bases numbered 6, after V lost 5 bases and J lost 5 bases. CDR3 DNA sequence: TGCAGCGTTTACGGGACAGGGGCCCACGAGCAGTACTTC. It yields the protein CSVYGTGAHEQYF.

This sequence joins TRBV6-2 or TRBV6-3 and TRBJ2-3, with 9 bases identical to TRBD2. The CDR3 contains 16 residues. V trimming: 0 bases; J trimming: 6 bases; junction bases outside the gene matches: 7. Germline V gene data show CDR1 as MNHEY and CDR2 as SVGEGT. CDR3 DNA sequence: TGTGCCAGCAGTTACTCGAGGGTAGCGGGGGCTGATACGCAGTATTTT. Amino acid sequence: CASSYSRVAGADTQYF.

This clonotype has a count of ten or more. This chain links TRBV20-1 with TRBJ2-7; 9 nucleotides match TRBD2. In germline, CDR1 is DFQATT, CDR2 SNEGSKA (reference sequence). CDR3 length equals 13 residues. Unmatched junction bases numbered 3, after V lost 6 bases and J lost 0 bases. DNA for the CDR3: TGCAGTGCATATAGCGGGAGCTCCTACGAGCAGTACTTC. Amino acids: CSAYSGSSYEQYF.

This clonotype came up many times. The chain links TRBV2 to TRBJ2-1; D remains ambiguous. V was pared by 3 bases and J by 0 bases, with 9 bases between. CDR3 size: 15 residues. The germline V gene encodes CDR1 SNHLY and CDR2 FYNNEI. The CDR3 sequence is CASSEDLSSYNEQFF. The CDR3 coding sequence is TGTGCCAGCAGTGAGGATTTGAGCTCCTACAATGAGCAGTTCTTC.

This clonotype occurred a few times. The V call is TRBV9, the J call TRBJ2-3, with a possible D match to TRBD1 (7 bases). CDR1 is SGDLS, CDR2 YYNGEE, per germline. Trimming left V 4 bases short and J 2 bases short, with 14 bases between. The CDR3 has 15 amino acids. CDR3: CASSQGGQFTDTQYF. CDR3 DNA: TGTGCCAGCAGCCAGGGGGGACAGTTCACAGATACGCAGTATTTT.

The sample holds many counts of this clonotype. The genes are TRBV5-1 and TRBJ2-2, with D possibly TRBD2 on 5 matching bases. The CDR3 contains 15 residues. Germline CDR1 SGHRS, CDR2 YFSETQ. With 5 bases removed from V and 1 base from J, the gap between germline ends came to 12 bases. CDR3 protein: CASSPGLGNTGELFF. The CDR3 region has the DNA TGCGCCAGCAGTCCCGGACTGGGGAACACCGGGGAGCTGTTTTTT.

This clonotype has just a few counts. The genes are TRBV5-1 and TRBJ2-5, with D possibly being TRBD2 (5 bases). CDR3 size: 16 residues. The V end lost 7 bases, the J end lost 3 bases, and 22 bases lay between the germline ends. Germline V gives CDR1 SGHRS, CDR2 YFSETQ. The chain's CDR3 is CASSNPDYSGEETQYF. In DNA form, the CDR3 reads TGCGCCAGCTCAAATCCAGACTACTCTGGCGAAGAGACCCAGTACTTC. The full variable domain, completed using reference TRBV5-1 and TRBJ2-5, is KAGVTQTPRYLIKTRGQQVTLSCSPISGHRSVSWYQQTPGQGLQFLFEYFSETQRNKGNFPGRFSGRQFSNSRSEMNVSTLELGDSALYLCASSNPDYSGEETQYFGPGTRLLVL.

This clonotype was seen ten or more times. The J gene is TRBJ1-2, the V gene TRBV9, with no clear D. V dropped 0 bases and J dropped 0 bases, with 9 bases sitting between them. The length of the CDR3 is 15 residues. Germline V gene data show CDR1 as SGDLS and CDR2 as YYNGEE. The CDR3, as DNA: TGTGCCAGCAGCGTAGGTGGGGTGTCTAACTATGGCTACACCTTC. Translation gives CASSVGGVSNYGYTF.

This clonotype was counted a few times. The rearrangement links TRBV5-1 to TRBJ1-5, with unresolved D. The CDR3 contains 12 residues. CDR1 is SGHRS, CDR2 YFSETQ, per germline. V was trimmed by 0 bases and J by 9 bases, leaving 7 bases between them. CDR3 coding DNA: TGCGCCAGCAGCTTGGGAAGCGGGCCCCAGCATTTT. This gives the protein CASSLGSGPQHF.

In its sample, this clonotype was seen a few times. The rearrangement joins TRBV7-9 to TRBJ2-3, with 9 bases matching TRBD2. Germline CDR1 reads SEHNR; CDR2 reads FQNEAQ (reference sequence). V lost 5 bases, J lost 4 bases, and 7 bases stayed unmatched. The CDR3 has 15 residues. The CDR3 DNA sequence: TGTGCCAGCAGCCCCCAGCGGGGGGATTCAGATACGCAGTATTTT. Translating gives CASSPQRGDSDTQYF.

V and J are TRBV7-2 and TRBJ1-4, with 11 bases lining up with TRBD1. Germline V CDR1 and CDR2: SGHTA, FQGNSA. The trim removed 4 bases at V and 0 bases at J, leaving 4 bases unmatched. This CDR3 has 17 amino acids. The CDR3 nucleotides are TGTGCCAGCAGCTACCCGGGACAGGGGGCAACTAATGAAAAACTGTTTTTT. Encoded protein: CASSYPGQGATNEKLFF.

This clonotype appeared many times. V is TRBV29-1 and J is TRBJ2-1; D is ambiguous. This CDR3 comprises 13 residues. Germline values: CDR1 SQVTM, CDR2 ANQGSEA. Trimming pared 7 bases from V and 0 bases from J, leaving 10 bases between. The DNA for the CDR3 is TGCAGCGCACGACTGAGCTCCTACAATGAGCAGTTCTTC. It specifies CSARLSSYNEQFF.

This chain connects TRBV24-1 to TRBJ2-5; possibly TRBD1 for D (6 bases). V was cut by 5 bases and J by 5 bases, with 29 bases left in between. This CDR3 region has 19 residues. Germline assignment: CDR1 KGHDR and CDR2 SFDVKD. Here the CDR3 reads CATSGKGRQAVISQETQYF. The CDR3 DNA is TGTGCCACCAGTGGCAAGGGGAGACAGGCCGTAATAAGTCAGGAGACCCAGTACTTC.

This clonotype was observed a few times. The chain is built from TRBV7-2 and TRBJ2-5, with 11 bases lining up with TRBD2. Germline-derived CDR1 and CDR2 are SGHTA and FQGNSA. J was trimmed by 2 bases and V by 2 bases; bases with no gene match: 7. The CDR3 is made up of 17 amino acids. CDR3 DNA: TGTGCCAGCAGCTTAACGCCTAGCGGGGGGTTTCAAGAGACCCAGTACTTC. This sequence encodes CASSLTPSGGFQETQYF.

This clonotype was seen at least ten times. This chain connects TRBV20-1 to TRBJ1-1; 7 bases are shared with TRBD1. Germline CDR1 DFQATT, CDR2 SNEGSKA (reference sequence). The CDR3 has 13 amino acids. The junction had 9 bases not matched to a gene; V was cut back by 3 bases and J by 8 bases. CDR3 sequence reads: CSASGDSAFEAFF. In nucleotides, the CDR3 is TGCAGTGCTAGCGGGGACAGTGCATTCGAAGCTTTCTTT.

The sample holds many counts of this clonotype. The chain combines TRBV20-1 with TRBJ2-1; 10 positions agree with TRBD2. V shed 5 bases, J shed 4 bases, and the junction held 8 bases outside the gene matches. This CDR3 has 15 amino acids. Germline assignment: CDR1 DFQATT and CDR2 SNEGSKA (reference sequence). CDR3 loop: CSAPLAGALYNEQFF. CDR3 in DNA: TGCAGTGCTCCTCTAGCGGGGGCCCTATACAATGAGCAGTTCTTC.

The V gene is TRBV5-1, the J gene TRBJ1-4; 7 bases line up with TRBD1. Germline V gene lookup returns CDR1 SGHRS and CDR2 YFSETQ. The J segment lost 8 bases and the V segment lost 2 bases, leaving 0 bases of the junction unmatched. This CDR3 has 12 residues. The CDR3 here is CASSLQGEKLFF. DNA for the CDR3: TGCGCCAGCAGCTTACAGGGGGAAAAACTGTTTTTT.

This clonotype has just a few counts. The gene calls are TRBV5-1 and TRBJ1-1, with a tentative D call TRBD1 (6 bases). CDR1 and CDR2 from the germline V gene are SGHRS and YFSETQ. The CDR3 spans 14 residues. V was pared by 4 bases and J by 1 base, with 11 bases between. The DNA of the CDR3 is TGCGCCAGCAGCCGGGAGGGGGGGAACACTGAAGCTTTCTTT. It is translated as CASSREGGNTEAFF.

The rearrangement uses TRBV13 and TRBJ2-1, with 9 bases aligning to TRBD2. CDR3 length: 13 residues. The V gene end was trimmed by 8 bases and the J gene end by 7 bases; junction bases not matched to a gene: 6. Germline V gene sequence: CDR1 PRHDT, CDR2 FYEKMQ (reference sequence). The CDR3 spells CASSSGGKNEQFF. The CDR3 nucleotides are TGTGCCAGCTCGAGCGGGGGGAAGAATGAGCAGTTCTTC.

This clonotype came up many times. This chain connects TRBV7-2 to TRBJ2-7; either TRBD1 or TRBD2 may fit D (5 bases each). CDR1 is SGHTA and CDR2 is FQGNSA in the germline V gene. Trimming cost V 4 bases and J 2 bases, with 15 bases left between them. The CDR3 extends over 15 amino acids. CDR3 residues: CASSSEVGRTYEQYF. The DNA for the CDR3 is TGTGCCAGCAGCTCCGAGGTGGGACGGACCTACGAGCAGTACTTC.

The chain uses TRBV7-6 and TRBJ2-7; unclear D gene. V lost 0 bases and J lost 5, with 11 bases in between. CDR3 length: 14 residues. Germline CDR1 SGHVS, CDR2 FNYEAQ. CDR3 loop: CASSLAWGTHEQYF. The CDR3 DNA sequence: TGTGCCAGCAGCTTAGCGTGGGGAACCCACGAGCAGTACTTC.

CDR3 bases: TGTGCCAGCAGTGATCGGGGGACAGGGAGGTCTGGGGCCAACGTCCTGACTTTC. It translates to CASSDRGTGRSGANVLTF. The V and J genes are TRBV25-1 and TRBJ2-6; 9 bases align to TRBD1. Germline values: CDR1 MGHDK, CDR2 SYGVNS. V shed 3 bases, J shed 1 base, and the junction held 7 bases outside the gene matches. CDR3 length: 18 residues.

A word on this clonotype: This may stem from a read error, because a much larger clone lies one nucleotide away. The V gene is TRBV20-1, the J gene TRBJ2-1, with 11 bases matching TRBD1. The germline gives CDR1 DFQATT, CDR2 SNEGSKA (reference sequence). CDR3 size: 17 residues. The CDR3 sequence: CCASRTGGDFGGNEQFF. CDR3 coding DNA: TGCTGTGCTAGTAGGACAGGGGGCGATTTTGGCGGCAATGAGCAGTTCTTC.

This clonotype was picked up a small number of times. V gene TRBV20-1 combines with J gene TRBJ1-2; D is undetermined. Germline V CDR1 and CDR2: DFQATT, SNEGSKA (reference sequence). Trimming stripped 0 bases from V and 2 bases from J, with 7 bases between. The CDR3 loop spans 13 amino acids. The CDR3 spells CSARDPENYGYTF. The CDR3 bases are TGCAGTGCTAGAGACCCAGAGAACTATGGCTACACCTTC.

There are many counts of this clonotype. The J gene is TRBJ2-6, the V gene TRBV5-1; TRBD1 matches 8 bases. The CDR3 is 15 amino acids. V lost 5 bases and J lost 2; bases outside the gene matches: 3. The germline CDR1 and CDR2 sequences are SGHRS and YFSETQ. CDR3 protein: CASSTGGTGANVLTF. CDR3 in DNA: TGCGCCAGCAGTACAGGGGGTACTGGGGCCAACGTCCTGACTTTC.